Following are 27 T cell receptor beta chains from one sample sequenced in a study of T cells in Graves' hyperthyroidism and ophthalmopathy. Amplified TCR beta CDR3 regions came from RNA transcripts. The TCR CDR3 was amplified in a first-round RT-PCR using the HTBI primer set. Each CDR3 protein is one row after TCRdb ran MiXCR on the multiplex PCR reads. In the table there are roughly 800,000 distinct CDR3 sequences, over 35% of which are singletons. Sample: blood. These TCRs come from a man aged 18-30 years with Graves' hyperthyroidism.

With respect to this clonotype: A much larger clonotype is one base distant, so this may be a read error. The conserved closing phenylalanine or tryptophan is absent in this CDR3, likely reflecting a read error. The V and J genes are TRBV6-1 and TRBJ1-1; D is perhaps TRBD1 (6 bases). Trimming removed 5 bases from V and 0 bases from J, with 10 bases in between. Germline CDR1 and CDR2: MNHNS and SASEGT. The CDR3 is made up of 14 amino acids. CDR3 sequence (DNA): TGTGCCAGCAGTCAGACAGGTCTGAACACTGAAGCTTTCCTT. Translating it yields CASSQTGLNTEAFL.

V gene TRBV7-2 combines with J gene TRBJ1-4, with 8 nucleotides matching TRBD1. The V segment lost 7 bases and the J segment 7 bases; nucleotides outside the gene matches: 11. The CDR3 extends over 15 amino acids. In germline, CDR1 is SGHTA, CDR2 FQGNSA. The CDR3 loop is CASILLTGEPEKLFF. The CDR3 region has the DNA TGTGCCAGCATCCTCCTGACAGGGGAACCTGAAAAACTGTTTTTT.

This clonotype was counted many times. This chain uses TRBV2 with TRBJ2-5, with 13 nucleotides matching TRBD2. From germline, CDR1 is SNHLY and CDR2 FYNNEI. The CDR3 loop spans 16 amino acids. V gave up 4 bases and J gave up 4 bases; unmatched junction bases: 6. Written as DNA, the CDR3 is TGTGCCAGCAGTGCAAGACTAGCGGGAGGAGGAGAGACCCAGTACTTC. Translated: CASSARLAGGGETQYF.

CDR3 coding DNA: TGTGCCAGCAGTGAATCCAGCGGTCCTAGCGGAACCTACAATGAGCAGTTCTTC. It specifies CASSESSGPSGTYNEQFF. The chain employs TRBV25-1 and TRBJ2-1, with 7 bases fitting TRBD2. CDR3 length: 18 residues. The J segment lost 2 bases and the V segment lost 1 base, leaving 11 bases of the junction unmatched. Germline lookup yields CDR1 MGHDK and CDR2 SYGVNS.

The chain joins TRBV6-5 to TRBJ2-7, with TRBD2 matching over 7 bases. CDR1 and CDR2 (germline): MNHEY, SVGAGI. This CDR3 region has 13 residues. V was clipped by 4 bases and J by 6 bases; unmatched bases: 6. The CDR3 loop reads CASSFTGTTEQYF. CDR3 nucleotides: TGTGCCAGCAGTTTTACCGGGACTACCGAGCAGTACTTC.

The rearrangement links TRBV29-1 to TRBJ2-6, with 9 bases aligning to TRBD1. The CDR3 is 15 residues long. Per the germline V gene, CDR1 is SQVTM and CDR2 is ANQGSEA. J was trimmed by 2 bases and V by 6 bases; bases with no gene match: 5. CDR3 sequence reads: CSVPTGGTGANVLTF. CDR3 DNA sequence: TGCAGCGTCCCCACAGGGGGCACTGGGGCCAACGTCCTGACTTTC.

The gene calls are TRBV19 and TRBJ1-1; a possible D gene is TRBD1 (6 bases). This CDR3 has 15 residues. Trimming removed 7 bases at V and 1 base at J, with 16 bases between. Germline CDR1 LNHDA, CDR2 SQIVND (reference sequence). The CDR3: CASIAGAATNTEAFF. The CDR3, as DNA: TGTGCCAGTATCGCAGGGGCCGCTACGAACACTGAAGCTTTCTTT.

This clonotype was detected only a few times. The rearrangement joins TRBV28 to TRBJ1-1; no definite D call. There are 12 residues in the CDR3. The ends were cut back, 5 bases at V and 7 bases at J, with 11 bases in the middle. Germline CDR1 is MDHEN and CDR2 is SYDVKM. In DNA, the CDR3 is TGTGCCAGCAGTGTCCTTGGAGATGAAGCTTTCTTT. It codes for CASSVLGDEAFF.

This clonotype is a singleton in its sample. V and J are TRBV29-1 and TRBJ2-5; 12 bases fit TRBD1. CDR3 length: 14 residues. V shed 5 bases and J 5 bases; nucleotides not matched to a gene: 6. From germline, CDR1 is SQVTM and CDR2 ANQGSEA. CDR3 sequence: CSVPGTGGLETQYF. For the CDR3, the DNA is TGCAGCGTTCCCGGGACAGGGGGCTTGGAGACCCAGTACTTC. The whole variable domain, remainder taken from reference TRBV29-1 and TRBJ2-5, is SAVISQKPSRDICQRGTSLTIQCQVDSQVTMMFWYRQQPGQSLTLIATANQGSEATYESGFVIDKFPISRPNLTFSTLTVSNMSPEDSSIYLCSVPGTGGLETQYFGPGTRLLVL.

This clonotype turned up a few times. V gene TRBV12-3 or TRBV12-4 combines with J gene TRBJ2-5, with no clear D. CDR3 length equals 14 residues. With 4 bases removed from V and 7 bases from J, the gap between germline ends came to 16 bases. CDR3 DNA sequence: TGTGCCAGCAGTTACTCGACGGGTTTTAGGACCCAGTACTTC. This gives the protein CASSYSTGFRTQYF.

This clonotype has a count of ten or more. The gene calls are TRBV12-3 or TRBV12-4 and TRBJ2-5; D is perhaps TRBD2 (6 bases). Trimming removed 6 bases at V and 4 bases at J, with 18 bases between. The CDR3 totals 15 residues. In nucleotides, the CDR3 is TGTGCCAGCAGCGGGGTCAGTGCGGGGCGAGAGACCCAGTACTTC. This codes for CASSGVSAGRETQYF.

With regard to this clonotype: This sequence may be a read error, since a much larger clone differs from it by one base. The chain employs TRBV24-1 and TRBJ2-5; unclear D gene. The CDR3 is 16 residues long. CDR1 is KGHDR and CDR2 is SFDVKD in the germline V gene. V lost 4 bases and J 5 bases, leaving 19 bases between the germline ends. CDR3: CATSEDRSRSVETQYF. The CDR3, as DNA: TGTGCCACCAGTGAGGATAGATCCAGGTCGGTTGAGACCCAGTACTTC.

Of note for this clonotype: This could be a read error, since a much larger clone is one nucleotide away. The chain is built from TRBV6-5 and TRBJ2-5; no firm D call. Germline values: CDR1 MNHEY, CDR2 SVGAGI. With 4 bases removed from V and 2 bases from J, the gap between germline ends came to 11 bases. There are 14 residues in the CDR3. CDR3 nucleotide sequence: TGTGCCAGCAGTTGGCAGACCGGACAAGAGACCCAGTACTTC. Translating gives CASSWQTGQETQYF.

This chain joins TRBV9 and TRBJ1-1; 11 bases fit TRBD1. The CDR3 is 19 residues long. J was trimmed by 0 bases and V by 5 bases; bases with no gene match: 15. Per germline, CDR1 SGDLS and CDR2 YYNGEE. The CDR3 DNA sequence: TGTGCCAGCAGTTCTTCATCCGGGACAGGGGGATATGTGAACACTGAAGCTTTCTTT. Translation gives CASSSSSGTGGYVNTEAFF.

The sample holds a few counts of this clonotype. The chain employs TRBV24-1 and TRBJ1-2, with 8 bases identical to TRBD1. This CDR3 has 14 residues. Germline V lookup: CDR1 KGHDR, CDR2 SFDVKD. V dropped 3 bases and J dropped 7; count of bases not matched to a gene: 6. In DNA form, the CDR3 reads TGTGCCACCAGTGATCCTGGACAGGGTGCTGGCTACACCTTC. Residues: CATSDPGQGAGYTF.

This clonotype was counted a single time. With a much larger clone just one base away, this may be a read error. The V call is TRBV7-9, the J call TRBJ1-1; D not resolved. The CDR3 is 15 amino acids. Between the trimmed V and J ends, which lost 7 bases and 1 base, there was a span of 16 bases. CDR1 and CDR2 from the germline V gene are SEHNR and FQNEAQ (reference sequence). CDR3 in amino acids: CASNYPRRENTEAFF. The CDR3 bases are TGTGCCAGCAACTATCCAAGGAGGGAGAACACTGAAGCTTTCTTT.

This clonotype was observed a few times. The chain carries TRBV5-1 and TRBJ2-7, with TRBD1 identical over 8 bases. After removal of 2 bases from V and 5 bases from J, the junction contained 6 bases not matched to a gene. Germline values: CDR1 SGHRS, CDR2 YFSETQ. The CDR3 covers 14 residues. CDR3 nucleotide sequence: TGCGCCAGCAGCTTTTCGACAGGGGAAGACGAGCAGTACTTC. It is translated as CASSFSTGEDEQYF.

Points on this clonotype: With a much larger clone just one base away, this may be a read error. It is likely a read error, because the conserved phenylalanine at the end of the CDR3 is missing. The rearrangement links TRBV20-1 to TRBJ1-2; the match to TRBD1 covers 7 bases. The CDR3 consists of 14 residues. Germline V gives CDR1 DFQATT, CDR2 SNEGSKA (reference sequence). Losses at the gene ends were 3 bases for V and 2 bases for J; bases not matched to a gene: 6. CDR3 sequence: CSASLDRKNYGYTL. CDR3 DNA: TGCAGTGCTAGCCTGGACAGGAAAAACTATGGCTACACCCTC.

This clonotype was picked up a small number of times. V usage is TRBV12-3 or TRBV12-4 and J usage is TRBJ2-5; D is uncertain. This CDR3 spans 13 amino acids. V was clipped by 4 bases and J by 1 base, with 7 bases between them. CDR3 loop: CASSSHRQETQYF. The CDR3 DNA is TGTGCCAGCAGTTCGCACCGCCAAGAGACCCAGTACTTC.

This rearrangement joins TRBV29-1 to TRBJ2-2; TRBD2 agrees at 10 bases. The germline CDR1 and CDR2 sequences are SQVTM and ANQGSEA. CDR3 length: 14 amino acids. Losses at the gene ends were 6 bases for V and 10 bases for J; bases not matched to a gene: 11. Here the CDR3 reads CSVSSGRVSEELFF. DNA of the CDR3: TGCAGCGTCTCCAGCGGGAGGGTATCCGAGGAGCTGTTTTTT.

This clonotype was seen a few times. This chain uses TRBV20-1 with TRBJ2-7, with 7 nucleotides matching TRBD2. The V gene's germline CDR1 is DFQATT and CDR2 SNEGSKA (reference sequence). Trimming took 8 bases from V and 3 from J; bases not matched to a gene: 10. This CDR3 region has 13 residues. The CDR3 spells CSSWGEGHYEQYF. CDR3 DNA sequence: TGCAGTTCTTGGGGGGAGGGCCACTACGAGCAGTACTTC.

This chain uses TRBV5-1 with TRBJ2-2, with TRBD1 as a possible D gene (6 bases). The CDR3 spans 16 residues. Trimming left V 1 base short and J 1 base short, with 11 bases between. CDR1 and CDR2 (germline): SGHRS, YFSETQ. CDR3 sequence: CASSLTAGENTGELFF. The DNA of the CDR3 is TGCGCCAGCAGCTTGACCGCAGGGGAGAACACCGGGGAGCTGTTTTTT.

This clonotype was detected ten times or more. The V call is TRBV7-9, the J call TRBJ1-1; D not certain. The CDR3 runs 12 residues. Trimming shortened V by 9 bases and J by 11 bases, and 19 bases separated the two germline ends. CDR1 and CDR2 (germline): SEHNR, FQNEAQ (reference sequence). The CDR3 is CASSRSTFGAFF. The CDR3, as DNA: TGTGCCAGTTCTCGGTCAACGTTCGGGGCTTTCTTT.

The table lists this clonotype with a count of one. It may be a read error: a sequence one base away is much more abundant. The V and J genes are TRBV7-9 and TRBJ1-2, with 9 bases identical to TRBD1. Per the germline V gene, CDR1 is SEHNR and CDR2 is FQNEAQ (reference sequence). The CDR3 is 15 residues long. The CDR3: CASSLWDRENCGYTF. The CDR3 region has the DNA TGTGCCAGCAGCCTGTGGGACAGGGAGAACTGTGGCTACACCTTC. The whole variable domain, filled in from reference TRBV7-9 and TRBJ1-2, reads DTGVSQNPRHKITKRGQNVTFRCDPISEHNRLYWYRQTLGQGPEFLTYFQNEAQLEKSRLLSDRFSAERPKGSFSTLEIQRTEQGDSAMYLCASSLWDRENCGYTFGSGTRLTVV.

The rearrangement links TRBV7-6 to TRBJ2-5, with a tentative D call TRBD1 (5 bases). CDR1 SGHVS and CDR2 FNYEAQ come from the germline V gene. The CDR3 is 18 residues long. The V end was cut by 8 bases, the J end by 3 bases, with 28 bases between. The DNA of the CDR3 is TGTGCCAGCGGAATTCGTGGCAGGGCTGGTCATTCGGAAGAGACCCAGTACTTC. Protein product: CASGIRGRAGHSEETQYF.

The chain combines TRBV2 with TRBJ2-7; unclear D gene. The length of the CDR3 is 13 residues. Germline CDR1 SNHLY, CDR2 FYNNEI. Trimming stripped 5 bases from V and 4 bases from J, with 12 bases between. DNA for the CDR3: TGTGCCAGCAGTTTAGGGCTGAAGTACGAGCAGTACTTC. This encodes CASSLGLKYEQYF.

The rearrangement uses TRBV12-3 or TRBV12-4 and TRBJ2-5; no reliable D call. The CDR3 loop spans 14 amino acids. With 5 bases removed from V and 2 bases from J, the gap between germline ends came to 12 bases. CDR3 in amino acids: CASSPPAVQETQYF. Here the CDR3 DNA reads TGTGCCAGCAGTCCCCCGGCGGTACAAGAGACCCAGTACTTC.